One and the same sample provided the 19 T cell receptor beta chains below, sequenced in a study of T-cell memory formation after mild COVID-19. Each CDR3 protein is one row after TCRdb ran MiXCR on the 5' RACE reads. The data show around 450,000 distinct CDR3 sequences, with 20% to 25% seen just once and 8.8% held by the top ten. The source material was PBMCs or a T cell subset sorted from them (not recorded which). These receptors all come from an adult woman who had mild COVID-19 (a few samples of this study predate the infection). Cell type and time point are not known.

This clonotype has only a few counts. V is TRBV29-1 and J is TRBJ2-7; 8 bases match TRBD2. This CDR3 contains 14 residues. V was clipped by 1 base and J by 1 base; unmatched bases: 3. Germline V gene data show CDR1 as SQVTM and CDR2 as ANQGSEA. The CDR3 nucleotides read TGCAGCGTTGAAGGACTAGCGCCATCCTACGAGCAGTACTTC. Translation: CSVEGLAPSYEQYF.

The rearrangement joins TRBV20-1 to TRBJ1-1, with a possible D match to TRBD1 (5 bases). The CDR3 runs to 14 residues. Trimming left V 5 bases short and J 6 bases short, with 19 bases between. Per the germline V gene, CDR1 is DFQATT and CDR2 is SNEGSKA (reference sequence). The CDR3 coding sequence is TGCAGTGCTCCCCGGCGAAGGGGAAGTGCTGAAGCTTTCTTT. It encodes CSAPRRRGSAEAFF.

This clonotype was found a few times. V and J are TRBV20-1 and TRBJ2-5; D not resolved. V lost 1 base and J lost 1, with 16 bases in between. Germline CDR1 reads DFQATT; CDR2 reads SNEGSKA (reference sequence). This CDR3 spans 16 amino acids. The CDR3 DNA reads as TGCAGTGCTAGAGGTACCCAGGAAGTGCTCCAAGAGACCCAGTACTTC. Protein sequence: CSARGTQEVLQETQYF.

The chain carries TRBV3-1 and TRBJ2-7; D call uncertain. Trimming left V 4 bases short and J 3 bases short, with 10 bases between. The CDR3 is 13 residues long. Germline V gene lookup returns CDR1 LGHDT and CDR2 YNNKEL (reference sequence). The CDR3 DNA reads as TGTGCCAGCAGCCCAGAGGTGAACTACGAGCAGTACTTC. Its protein is CASSPEVNYEQYF.

This clonotype was counted only a few times. This chain links TRBV5-1 with TRBJ1-2; no clear D gene. Germline V lookup: CDR1 SGHRS, CDR2 YFSETQ. Trimming stripped 0 bases from V and 2 bases from J, with 8 bases between. This CDR3 has 14 residues. The CDR3 protein is CASSLAAQNYGYTF. The CDR3 nucleotides are TGCGCCAGCAGCTTGGCCGCGCAGAACTATGGCTACACCTTC.

CDR3 residues: CASSVQGAIRNTIYF. In DNA, the CDR3 is TGTGCCAGCAGTGTTCAGGGGGCGATAAGAAACACCATATATTTT. The chain has TRBV2 and TRBJ1-3; 8 positions match TRBD1. CDR1 and CDR2 from the germline V gene are SNHLY and FYNNEI. V lost 4 bases and J lost 5; bases outside the gene matches: 7. CDR3 length equals 15 residues.

V gene TRBV10-3 combines with J gene TRBJ2-7, with D uncertain. The length of the CDR3 is 12 residues. Trimming took 4 bases from V and 6 from J, leaving 10 bases between them. In germline, CDR1 is ENHRY, CDR2 SYGVKD. Here the CDR3 DNA reads TGTGCCATCAGTGCATCCGGACCCGAGCAGTACTTC. As protein: CAISASGPEQYF.

This clonotype has a handful of counts. This chain connects TRBV7-2 to TRBJ2-3, with D possibly matching TRBD2 (6 bases). This CDR3 has 13 amino acids. Germline loops: CDR1 SGHTA, CDR2 FQGNSA. Trimming removed 4 bases at V and 7 bases at J, with 12 bases between. CDR3 in amino acids: CASSSSGLYTQYF. The CDR3 DNA follows: TGTGCCAGCAGCTCCAGCGGGCTGTATACGCAGTATTTT.

The chain carries TRBV5-1 and TRBJ2-2, with a weak D call TRBD1 (5 bases). With 0 bases removed from V and 3 bases from J, the gap between germline ends came to 9 bases. This CDR3 contains 15 residues. Germline V lookup: CDR1 SGHRS, CDR2 YFSETQ. The CDR3 here is CASSLEGFDTGELFF. CDR3 DNA: TGCGCCAGCAGCTTGGAGGGGTTCGACACCGGGGAGCTGTTTTTT.

The gene calls are TRBV6-1 and TRBJ1-2; D uncertain. This CDR3 region has 16 residues. Germline CDR1 MNHNS, CDR2 SASEGT. V lost 2 bases, J lost 4 bases, and 17 bases lay in between. In DNA form, the CDR3 reads TGTGCCAGCAGTGAATACCCGGGTACAGCTTCCTATGGCTACACCTTC. It codes for CASSEYPGTASYGYTF.

Only a few counts were recorded for this clonotype. The V call is TRBV19, the J call TRBJ2-5; no definite D call. Germline V gene lookup returns CDR1 LNHDA and CDR2 SQIVND (reference sequence). The germline V and J ends were trimmed by 10 bases and 3 bases, with 6 bases remaining between them. CDR3 size: 10 residues. This CDR3 is CATTKETQYF. The CDR3 DNA is TGTGCCACGACGAAAGAGACCCAGTACTTC.

The rearrangement links TRBV29-1 to TRBJ1-1; TRBD1 matches 7 bases. The CDR3 has 12 amino acids. Germline V lookup: CDR1 SQVTM, CDR2 ANQGSEA. The CDR3 reads CSGTVMNTEAFF. CDR3 DNA: TGCAGTGGGACAGTTATGAACACTGAAGCTTTCTTT. Using reference TRBV29-1 and TRBJ1-1 for the parts outside the CDR3, the full variable domain is SAVISQKPSRDICQRGTSLTIQCQVDSQVTMMFWYRQQPGQSLTLIATANQGSEATYESGFVIDKFPISRPNLTFSTLTVSNMSPEDSSIYLCSGTVMNTEAFFGQGTRLTVV.

The genes are TRBV7-8 and TRBJ2-3, with 7 positions matching TRBD2. CDR1 is SGHVS, CDR2 FQNEAQ, per germline. Germline trimming cut 2 bases from V and 1 base from J; bases unmatched to any gene: 12. The CDR3 contains 18 residues. Written as DNA, the CDR3 is TGTGCCAGCAGCTTATCTGGGACGGGGGGAGAGGGCACAGATACGCAGTATTTT. It is translated as CASSLSGTGGEGTDTQYF.

This chain connects TRBV13 to TRBJ2-3, with D possibly matching TRBD2 (7 bases). Trimming cost V 4 bases and J 3 bases, with 14 bases left between them. In germline, CDR1 is PRHDT, CDR2 FYEKMQ (reference sequence). This CDR3 region has 15 residues. The DNA of the CDR3 is TGTGCCAGCAGCTCCTCAGGGGAGGGGACAGATACGCAGTATTTT. It is translated as CASSSSGEGTDTQYF. Combining the CDR3 with reference TRBV13 and TRBJ2-3 gives the whole variable domain AAGVIQSPRHLIKEKRETATLKCYPIPRHDTVYWYQQGPGQDPQFLISFYEKMQSDKGSIPDRFSAQQFSDYHSELNMSSLELGDSALYFCASSSSGEGTDTQYFGPGTRLTVL.

This clonotype has ten or more counts. The V gene is TRBV5-1, the J gene TRBJ2-1; no clear D gene. V gave up 0 bases and J gave up 4 bases, with 2 bases separating them. The CDR3 is 12 amino acids. Germline CDR1 is SGHRS and CDR2 is YFSETQ. The CDR3 sequence is CASSLVYNEQFF. Here the CDR3 DNA reads TGCGCCAGCAGCTTGGTGTACAATGAGCAGTTCTTC.

This clonotype was counted between two and nine times. The genes are TRBV11-3 and TRBJ1-1; D unclear. The CDR3 runs 14 residues. Germline V gene sequence: CDR1 SGHNT, CDR2 YENEEA. V lost 5 bases and J 0 bases, leaving 10 bases between the germline ends. As DNA, the CDR3 is TGTGCCAGCAGCCCCCCCGAGCTGAACACTGAAGCTTTCTTT. It translates to CASSPPELNTEAFF.

This clonotype was seen more than once but under ten times. The J gene is TRBJ2-1, the V gene TRBV7-9; 10 bases fit TRBD2. V dropped 2 bases and J dropped 4; count of bases not matched to a gene: 8. In germline, CDR1 is SEHNR, CDR2 FQNEAQ (reference sequence). The CDR3 covers 17 residues. This CDR3 is CASSLTSGTSAYNEQFF. CDR3 sequence (DNA): TGTGCCAGCAGCTTAACGTCCGGGACTAGCGCGTACAATGAGCAGTTCTTC.

This clonotype has just a few counts. The rearrangement links TRBV12-3 or TRBV12-4 to TRBJ1-2; 8 nucleotides agree with TRBD1. V lost 5 bases, J lost 7 bases, and 6 bases stayed unmatched. The CDR3 spans 13 residues. CDR3 sequence (DNA): TGTGCCAGCAGTAGACAGGGGCGCGGTGGCTACACCTTC. Amino acids: CASSRQGRGGYTF.

Details on this clonotype: Since no conserved phenylalanine or tryptophan closes the CDR3, a read error is the likely cause. The chain is built from TRBV4-3 and TRBJ2-7; 9 bases match TRBD2. The CDR3 has 15 residues. CDR1 is LGHNA and CDR2 is YSLEER in the germline V gene. With 0 bases clipped from V and 2 bases from J, the junction kept 2 bases outside the gene matches. The CDR3 DNA reads as TGCGCCAGCAGCCAAGAGTCTAGCGGGACCTACGAGCAGTACTAC. It yields the protein CASSQESSGTYEQYY.